This T cell receptor (beta chain) was captured by sequencing in a study of blood T cell repertoires in COVID-19. Study-wide background: Italy, Spain and the United States were the sources of the convalescent and acute COVID-19 samples.

Profiled with immunoSEQ multiplex PCR; TCRdb holds only in-frame clones, not every one. This sample carries approximately 120,000 clones, approximately 85% of them seen once, and the ten largest clones take roughly 30%. V lost 1 base and J lost 6; bases outside the gene matches: 3. Germline assignment: CDR1 SEHNR and CDR2 FQNEAQ (reference sequence). This CDR3 contains 13 residues. V usage is TRBV7-9 and J usage is TRBJ2-7, with 7 bases aligning to TRBD2. The receptor was derived from an elderly woman with acute or convalescent COVID-19. Sequenced: peripheral blood. Here the CDR3 reads CASSLGREGEQYV. CDR3 sequence (DNA): TGTGCCAGCAGCTTAGGCAGGGAGGGCGAGCAGTACGTC.